These T cell receptor beta chains were read from a single sample in a study of Graves' ophthalmopathy and Graves' hyperthyroidism. TCRdb fed the multiplex PCR reads into MiXCR, producing one record per CDR3 protein. The sample holds almost 750,000 distinct CDR3 sequences, about 44% seen once. The sequenced material came from peripheral blood. The receptors here all came from an adult man with Graves' ophthalmopathy. The CDR3 runs from the conserved cysteine through the conserved F or W. The D gene is left open where the match is weak. Clone size is given for some rows only: seen once, a few or many times, or a class if the clone is expanded.

v_gene	d_gene	abundance	j_gene	CDR3aa	CDR3nt
TRBV7-2	.	few	TRBJ2-2	CASSLAWQGTGELFF	TGTGCCAGCAGCTTGGCCTGGCAGGGCACCGGGGAGCTGTTTTTT
TRBV5-6	.	.	TRBJ1-5	CASSFWASLNQPQHF	TGTGCCAGCAGCTTCTGGGCATCCCTTAATCAGCCCCAGCATTTT
TRBV20-1	TRBD2	.	TRBJ2-5	CSARTSGSARETQYF	TGCAGTGCTAGAACTAGCGGGAGTGCTAGGGAGACCCAGTACTTC
TRBV5-1	TRBD2	few	TRBJ2-3	CASSSAGAFTDTQYF	TGCGCCAGCAGCTCAGCGGGGGCGTTCACAGATACGCAGTATTTT
TRBV9	.	.	TRBJ2-7	CASSPGIEDWEQYF	TGTGCCAGCAGTCCCGGGATAGAGGATTGGGAGCAGTACTTC
TRBV15	TRBD1	.	TRBJ2-5	CATSSRQGARETQYF	TGTGCCACCAGCAGCCGACAGGGGGCGCGGGAGACCCAGTACTTC
TRBV19	.	many	TRBJ1-1	CASSIRVKNTEAFF	TGTGCCAGTAGTATCCGGGTCAAGAACACTGAAGCTTTCTTT
TRBV6-6	TRBD1	few	TRBJ1-1	CASSYLDRYEAFF	TGTGCCAGCAGTTACCTGGACAGGTATGAAGCTTTCTTT
TRBV20-1	TRBD2	many	TRBJ2-7	CSARTSGGYEQYF	TGCAGTGCAAGGACTAGCGGGGGCTACGAGCAGTACTTC
TRBV5-1	.	.	TRBJ2-3	CASALGGPTDTQYF	TGCGCCAGCGCTCTTGGGGGGCCCACAGATACGCAGTATTTT